This paragraph reports one T cell receptor beta chain. What it binds is not known. These data originate in a study of cytomegalovirus exposure and HLA in healthy donors. The overall study: Roughly 85 million unique TCRs from HLA-typed donors made up an early data release. Study-wide findings and caveats: Association with HLA alleles at 0.05 false discovery rate was found for roughly 17,000 TCR beta sequences in a later analysis.

Primers included in the PCR were 60 Vbeta and 13 Jbeta primers. Sequenced by immunoSEQ multiplex PCR; TCRdb stores in-frame clones only, minus some. The sample has approximately 100,000 clones, approximately 70% seen once. Germline V gene data show CDR1 as GTSNPN and CDR2 as SVGIG (reference sequence). The CDR3 sequence is 15 residues long. Trimming at V came to 0 bases and at J to 6 bases, leaving 10 bases not matched to a gene. The V and J genes are TRBV30 and TRBJ2-7; 8 bases are a match to TRBD2. The TCR originated in a woman between 18 and 29 years old in good health and CMV-seropositive. The sample taken for sequencing was PBMCs. The CDR3 DNA reads as TGTGCCTGGAGTGTACTGAGCGGGAGAGAGCGCGAGCAGTACTTC. Protein product: CAWSVLSGREREQYF.